Presented here are 15 T cell receptor beta chains from one specimen sequenced in a study of blood T cells in healthy people across ages. The authors ran a second PCR of about 7 to 11 cycles using a sample-barcoded 5' primer and a J-beta primer mix. TCRdb re-called the 5' RACE reads with MiXCR, one entry per CDR3 protein. The top ten hold about 9.4% of the sample, which has approximately 960,000 distinct CDR3 sequences, roughly 29% seen once. The same data also went into a second study, on T cells of mothers and their children.

The sample taken for sequencing was blood. These TCRs come from a woman in her forties in good health.

This clonotype was seen ten or more times. The rearrangement uses TRBV7-9 and TRBJ2-3, with D possibly being TRBD2 (6 bases). Germline assignment: CDR1 SEHNR and CDR2 FQNEAQ (reference sequence). V lost 5 bases to trimming and J lost 3 bases, with 9 bases between them. This CDR3 has 13 amino acids. This chain's CDR3 is CASSASGTDTQYF. CDR3 nucleotide sequence: TGTGCCAGCAGCGCGAGCGGGACAGATACGCAGTATTTT.

As concerns this clonotype: This sequence may be a read error, since a much larger clone differs from it by one base. The gene calls are TRBV20-1 and TRBJ1-4; D is unresolved. This CDR3 contains 12 residues. Per germline, CDR1 DFQATT and CDR2 SNEGSKA (reference sequence). The CDR3 DNA sequence: TGCAGTGCTAGTCCCTCTAATGAAAAACTGTATTTT. Its translation: CSASPSNEKLYF.

Regarding this clonotype: An end of the junction differs from the germline gene, which may be a read error. The rearrangement uses TRBV12-3 or TRBV12-4 and TRBJ2-1; 8 bases agree with TRBD1. CDR3 length: 17 amino acids. The CDR3 DNA follows: TGTGCCAGCACCGCAGACAGGGGCCTCAGAGGGTCCAATGGGCAGTTCTTC. Amino acid sequence: CASTADRGLRGSNGQFF.

This clonotype was seen only a few times. The genes are TRBV6-5 and TRBJ1-1; 8 bases map to TRBD1. J gave up 1 base and V 2 bases, and 6 bases lay outside the gene matches. The CDR3 totals 16 residues. Germline V gene data show CDR1 as MNHEY and CDR2 as SVGAGI. The CDR3 protein is CASSYDRGGPNTEAFF. CDR3 DNA sequence: TGTGCCAGCAGTTACGACAGGGGAGGGCCGAACACTGAAGCTTTCTTT.

A few counts support this clonotype. Germline and junction disagree at one end, which may indicate a read error. The chain links TRBV7-7 to TRBJ2-2; TRBD1 matches at 10 bases. The CDR3 is made up of 13 amino acids. Germline-derived CDR1 and CDR2 are SSHAT and FNYEAQ (reference sequence). This CDR3 is CASSGQGAGELFF. CDR3 nucleotide sequence: TGTGCTAGCAGCGGACAGGGGGCCGGGGAGCTGTTTTTT. The full variable domain, with the rest looked up from reference TRBV7-7 and TRBJ2-2, is GAGVSQSPRYKVTKRGQDVTLRCDPISSHATLYWYQQALGQGPEFLTYFNYEAQPDKSGLPSDRFSAERPEGSISTLTIQRTEQRDSAMYRCASSGQGAGELFFGEGSRLTVL.

A remark on this clonotype: This could be a read error, since a much larger clone is one nucleotide away. The chain uses TRBV10-3 and TRBJ2-7; the D gene is possibly TRBD1 (6 bases). The CDR3 is 16 amino acids. Per the germline V gene, CDR1 is ENHRY and CDR2 is SYGVKD. The germline V and J ends were trimmed by 7 bases and 7 bases, with 26 bases remaining between them. CDR3 bases: TGTGCCATCACCGAAGGGTTGGGCAGGGGAGACAATGAGCAGTACTTC. Translated, it gives CAITEGLGRGDNEQYF.

This clonotype has a count of ten or more. This sequence joins TRBV6-6 and TRBJ2-7, with 8 bases lining up with TRBD1. Germline CDR1 is MNHNY and CDR2 is SVGAGI (reference sequence). The CDR3 runs to 15 residues. The V segment lost 4 bases and the J segment 2 bases; nucleotides outside the gene matches: 7. CDR3 loop: CASSSHRDRPYEQYF. The CDR3 bases are TGTGCCAGCAGTTCACACCGGGACAGGCCCTACGAGCAGTACTTC.

This clonotype was counted between two and nine times. The V and J genes are TRBV7-2 and TRBJ1-1; no reliable D call. The V and J ends lost 3 bases and 6 bases respectively, with 11 bases between them. The CDR3 sequence is 13 residues long. Germline CDR1 reads SGHTA; CDR2 reads FQGNSA. CDR3 loop: CASSFDQNSEAFF. The CDR3 DNA follows: TGTGCCAGCAGCTTCGACCAAAACTCTGAAGCTTTCTTT.

The chain combines TRBV5-1 with TRBJ2-1; 12 nucleotides match TRBD2. There are 16 residues in the CDR3. Germline-derived CDR1 and CDR2 are SGHRS and YFSETQ. The J segment lost 7 bases and the V segment lost 3 bases, leaving 8 bases of the junction unmatched. CDR3: CASSSVTSGGGNEQFF. The DNA of the CDR3 is TGCGCCAGCAGCTCAGTGACTAGCGGGGGAGGGAATGAGCAGTTCTTC.

There are a few counts of this clonotype. This sequence joins TRBV5-1 and TRBJ1-4, with D hard to call. V lost 0 bases and J 0 bases, leaving 9 bases between the germline ends. CDR1 is SGHRS and CDR2 is YFSETQ in the germline V gene. This CDR3 contains 16 residues. The DNA of the CDR3 is TGCGCCAGCAGCTTGGAACGACAAGCAACTAATGAAAAACTGTTTTTT. Amino acid sequence: CASSLERQATNEKLFF.

Many counts were recorded for this clonotype. The rearrangement links TRBV3-1 to TRBJ2-5; tentative D call: TRBD1 (5 bases). CDR1 and CDR2 (germline): LGHDT, YNNKEL (reference sequence). The CDR3 is 12 amino acids. Trimming pared 0 bases from V and 11 bases from J, leaving 10 bases between. CDR3 sequence: CASSQDRRQQYF. In nucleotides, the CDR3 is TGTGCCAGCAGCCAAGATAGGAGACAGCAGTACTTC.

Many counts were recorded for this clonotype. The J gene is TRBJ1-2, the V gene TRBV10-3; D ambiguous. Germline V lookup: CDR1 ENHRY, CDR2 SYGVKD. Trimming stripped 0 bases from V and 7 bases from J, with 6 bases between. This CDR3 is 12 amino acids long. The CDR3 nucleotides read TGTGCCATCAGTGAGTCGGGTCTTGGCTACACCTTC. Amino acid sequence: CAISESGLGYTF.

J is TRBJ2-2 and V is TRBV7-2; D possibly corresponds to TRBD2 (6 bases). The CDR3 totals 17 residues. CDR1 is SGHTA and CDR2 is FQGNSA in the germline V gene. The V end lost 2 bases, the J end lost 4 bases, and 17 bases lay between the germline ends. The CDR3 is CASSLIPRESFTGELFF. CDR3 nucleotides: TGTGCCAGCAGCTTAATCCCGCGGGAATCTTTCACCGGGGAGCTGTTTTTT.

The chain uses TRBV29-1 and TRBJ2-3, with 13 nucleotides matching TRBD2. Germline V gene lookup returns CDR1 SQVTM and CDR2 ANQGSEA. The CDR3 is made up of 15 amino acids. V gave up 8 bases and J gave up 0 bases; unmatched junction bases: 5. The CDR3 reads CSLQGLAGSTDTQYF. CDR3 DNA: TGCAGCCTCCAGGGACTAGCGGGGAGCACAGATACGCAGTATTTT.

This CDR3 reads CASMTRENSPLHF. The CDR3, as DNA: TGTGCCAGCATGACCCGAGAGAATTCACCCCTCCACTTT. This chain links TRBV2 with TRBJ1-6; D not certain. Deletions cut 7 bases from V and 7 bases from J, with 11 bases between. CDR3 size: 13 residues. Per the germline V gene, CDR1 is SNHLY and CDR2 is FYNNEI.